Below, 17 T cell receptor beta chains from the same sample are listed, as sequenced in a study of cytomegalovirus exposure and HLA in healthy donors. A multiplex PCR was run with 60 Vbeta primers and 13 Jbeta primers. TCRdb's copy holds only in-frame clones and misses some; the assay was immunoSEQ multiplex PCR. The sample includes 90,000 to 140,000 clones, 69% seen only once; the top ten take 2.5% to 3.5%. The source material was PBMCs. These receptors were collected from a man aged 25-45 years in good health and CMV-seronegative.

The chain uses TRBV28 and TRBJ1-1; D call uncertain. Looked up from germline, CDR1 is MDHEN and CDR2 is SYDVKM. Trimming left V 3 bases short and J 0 bases short, with 5 bases between. The CDR3 consists of 13 residues. This CDR3 reads CASSLTLNTEAFF. The CDR3, as DNA: TGTGCCAGCAGTTTGACATTGAACACTGAAGCTTTCTTT.

CDR3 in amino acids: CASSPTYGSEQFF. CDR3 nucleotide sequence: TGTGCCAGCAGCCCTACGTACGGGAGCGAGCAGTTCTTC. V is TRBV5-6 and J is TRBJ2-1; D might be TRBD2 (6 bases). The CDR3 sequence is 13 residues long. The ends were cut back, 4 bases at V and 10 bases at J, with 15 bases in the middle. Per the germline V gene, CDR1 is SGHDT and CDR2 is YYEEEE.

The rearrangement joins TRBV2 to TRBJ1-5; TRBD1 might be the D (5 bases). The germline V gene has CDR1 SNHLY and CDR2 FYNNEI. The CDR3 has 14 amino acids. V was cut by 6 bases and J by 2 bases, with 11 bases left in between. DNA of the CDR3: TGTGCCAGCAGCGTTTTAGGGGGCAATCAGCCCCAGCATTTT. Amino acids: CASSVLGGNQPQHF.

The V gene is TRBV7-8, the J gene TRBJ2-3, with 9 bases matching TRBD2. CDR1 and CDR2 (germline): SGHVS, FQNEAQ. There are 17 residues in the CDR3. Germline trimming cut 3 bases from V and 10 bases from J; bases unmatched to any gene: 17. DNA of the CDR3: TGTGCCAGCAGCTTCGAAGACAGACTAGCGGCCGTCGTCCCGCAGTATTTT. This encodes CASSFEDRLAAVVPQYF. The complete variable domain, with remaining parts taken from reference TRBV7-8 and TRBJ2-3, reads GAGVSQSPRYKVAKRGQDVALRCDPISGHVSLFWYQQALGQGPEFLTYFQNEAQLDKSGLPSDRFFAERPEGSVSTLKIQRTQQEDSAVYLCASSFEDRLAAVVPQYFGPGTRLTVL.

This clone was found a few times. The chain couples TRBV6-6 to TRBJ2-1; TRBD1 agrees at 10 bases. Germline values: CDR1 MNHNY, CDR2 SVGAGI (reference sequence). J was trimmed by 2 bases and V by 6 bases; bases with no gene match: 4. The CDR3 extends over 15 amino acids. Here the CDR3 reads CASRLDRGAYNEQFF. Here the CDR3 DNA reads TGTGCCAGCAGATTGGACAGGGGGGCCTACAATGAGCAGTTCTTC.

The rearrangement uses TRBV11-3 and TRBJ2-1; 10 bases are a match to TRBD2. The CDR3 length is 16 residues. The V and J ends lost 5 bases and 3 bases, in that order; junction bases with no gene match: 7. The germline V gene has CDR1 SGHNT and CDR2 YENEEA. CDR3 bases: TGTGCCAGCAGCCCCGTAACTAGCGGGAACTACAATGAGCAGTTCTTC. Its protein is CASSPVTSGNYNEQFF.

In DNA form, the CDR3 reads TGTGCCAGTAGTATGCGACAGCTAAATGAAAAACTGTTTTTT. The encoded protein is CASSMRQLNEKLFF. The V and J genes are TRBV19 and TRBJ1-4; weak D call: TRBD1 (5 bases). Germline lookup yields CDR1 LNHDA and CDR2 SQIVND (reference sequence). V lost 3 bases and J lost 5, with 10 bases in between. The CDR3 totals 14 residues.

The J gene is TRBJ2-5, the V gene TRBV13, with 8 bases fitting TRBD2. Losses at the gene ends were 2 bases for V and 1 base for J; bases not matched to a gene: 21. Germline V gene data show CDR1 as PRHDT and CDR2 as FYEKMQ (reference sequence). The CDR3 covers 21 residues. The CDR3 region has the DNA TGTGCCAGCAGCTTACGACAGATGTTTTCGGGATCTAGCGGGTTCCAAGAGACCCAGTACTTC. The encoded protein is CASSLRQMFSGSSGFQETQYF.

V usage is TRBV6-4 and J usage is TRBJ2-1; D is undetermined. The V and J ends lost 0 bases and 5 bases respectively, with 8 bases between them. Germline V gene lookup returns CDR1 MRHNA and CDR2 SNTAGT. The CDR3 extends over 14 amino acids. The CDR3, as DNA: TGTGCCAGCAGTGACTCCCCCCCTAACAATGAGCAGTTCTTC. Encoded protein: CASSDSPPNNEQFF.

The V call is TRBV5-6, the J call TRBJ1-4, with 11 bases identical to TRBD1. V shed 0 bases and J 8 bases; nucleotides not matched to a gene: 6. CDR1 is SGHDT and CDR2 is YYEEEE in the germline V gene. The CDR3 contains 16 residues. The CDR3 nucleotides read TGTGCCAGCAGCTTGGAGGCGGGGACAGGGGGGGAAAAACTGTTTTTT. Translated: CASSLEAGTGGEKLFF.

This clone has more than one count but fewer than ten. V is TRBV28 and J is TRBJ2-1; possibly TRBD2 for D (5 bases). The CDR3 consists of 16 residues. V lost 5 bases and J 0 bases, leaving 14 bases between the germline ends. The germline gives CDR1 MDHEN, CDR2 SYDVKM. Written as DNA, the CDR3 is TGTGCCAGCAGTGGGAGAATCCCGGGCTCCTACAATGAGCAGTTCTTC. This gives the protein CASSGRIPGSYNEQFF.

This chain uses TRBV6-5 with TRBJ2-5; 7 nucleotides match TRBD2. Trimming removed 5 bases from V and 4 bases from J; junction bases left unmatched: 4. The CDR3 spans 13 residues. Germline CDR1 is MNHEY and CDR2 is SVGAGI. The CDR3 nucleotides are TGTGCCAGCAGTCGGACTAGGACAGAGACCCAGTACTTC. It yields the protein CASSRTRTETQYF.

This clone showed up just a few times. The chain joins TRBV18 to TRBJ2-7; TRBD2 aligns across 7 bases. The V and J ends lost 6 bases and 4 bases, in that order; junction bases with no gene match: 12. The CDR3 runs 15 residues. CDR1 is KGHSH and CDR2 is LQKENI in the germline V gene. The CDR3 region has the DNA TGTGCCAGCTCCCCGGGGAGGGACCTGCGTTACGAGCAGTACTTC. It is translated as CASSPGRDLRYEQYF.

The gene calls are TRBV5-6 and TRBJ2-1; 12 nucleotides match TRBD2. V shed 0 bases and J 6 bases; nucleotides not matched to a gene: 1. The CDR3 covers 15 residues. Looked up from germline, CDR1 is SGHDT and CDR2 is YYEEEE. CDR3 nucleotide sequence: TGTGCCAGCAGCTTGGAACTAGCGGGAGGCAATGAGCAGTTCTTC. Translating gives CASSLELAGGNEQFF. Complete variable domain (other parts from reference TRBV5-6 and TRBJ2-1): DAGVTQSPTHLIKTRGQQVTLRCSPKSGHDTVSWYQQALGQGPQFIFQYYEEEERQRGNFPDRFSGHQFPNYSSELNVNALLLGDSALYLCASSLELAGGNEQFFGPGTRLTVL.

The chain is built from TRBV7-2 and TRBJ2-7, with 7 bases lining up with TRBD1. The CDR3 is 14 residues long. Per the germline V gene, CDR1 is SGHTA and CDR2 is FQGNSA. V shed 5 bases and J 2 bases; nucleotides not matched to a gene: 6. In DNA form, the CDR3 reads TGTGCCAGCAGCACGACAGGGCCCCCCTACGAGCAGTACTTC. Protein product: CASSTTGPPYEQYF.

Points on this clone: A junction boundary mismatches the germline segment, possibly from a read error. The V and J genes are TRBV7-8 and TRBJ2-1; D is perhaps TRBD2 (6 bases). Looked up from germline, CDR1 is SGHVS and CDR2 is FQNEAQ. The CDR3 has 15 amino acids. The CDR3 loop reads CASRLGGGAYNEQFF. The CDR3 bases are TGTGCCAGCAGATTAGGCGGCGGGGCTTACAATGAGCAGTTCTTC.

This rearrangement joins TRBV11-2 to TRBJ2-5; tentative D call: TRBD1 (5 bases). The CDR3 totals 16 residues. From germline, CDR1 is SGHAT and CDR2 FQNNGV. Trimming cost V 2 bases and J 4 bases, with 17 bases left between them. The CDR3 is CASSLTGGRVVETQYF. The CDR3 nucleotides are TGTGCCAGCAGCTTAACCGGCGGCAGGGTGGTAGAGACCCAGTACTTC.